This is a list of T cell receptor beta chains from one sample in a study of T cells after yellow fever vaccination. MiXCR, applied by TCRdb to the 5' RACE reads, yields one record per CDR3 protein. This table holds 140,000 to 150,000 distinct CDR3 sequences, 5% to 7.5% found once. The input for sequencing was CD4+ T cells sorted from PBMCs, taken 10 days after the yellow fever booster vaccination. The origin of the receptors is a man aged 30 to 39 who received the YFV17D yellow fever vaccine. CDR3s include the opening cysteine and the closing phenylalanine or tryptophan. D genes are given only for firm matches. Expanded clones get a size class; other rows say once, few or many, or leave the size out.

abundance: many; j_gene: TRBJ2-4; v_gene: TRBV20-1; len: 17; d_gene: TRBD2; CDR3nt: TGCAGTGCCTATGGGACTAGCGGGTCGGGGGCCAAAAACATTCAGTACTTC; CDR3aa: CSAYGTSGSGAKNIQYF
abundance: many; j_gene: TRBJ1-6; v_gene: TRBV20-1; len: 10; d_gene: -; CDR3nt: TGCAGTGCTAGCCCTTCACCCCTCCACTTT; CDR3aa: CSASPSPLHF
abundance: many; j_gene: TRBJ2-7; v_gene: TRBV25-1; len: 14; d_gene: TRBD2; CDR3nt: TGTGCCAGCCAGGGACTAGCGGGAGCGGGGGAGCAGTACTTC; CDR3aa: CASQGLAGAGEQYF
abundance: few; j_gene: TRBJ2-1; v_gene: TRBV18; len: 13; d_gene: -; CDR3nt: TGTGCCAGCTCAATCCGACTAGGCGATGAGCAGTTCTTC; CDR3aa: CASSIRLGDEQFF
abundance: -; j_gene: TRBJ2-5; v_gene: TRBV30; len: 11; d_gene: -; CDR3nt: TGTGCCTGGAGTGTTGGCGAGACCCAGTACTTC; CDR3aa: CAWSVGETQYF
abundance: many; j_gene: TRBJ2-1; v_gene: TRBV7-2; len: 15; d_gene: TRBD2; CDR3nt: TGTGCCAGCAGCTTTAGCGGGAGCTCCTACAATGAGCAGTTCTTC; CDR3aa: CASSFSGSSYNEQFF
abundance: many; j_gene: TRBJ2-1; v_gene: TRBV20-1; len: 16; d_gene: TRBD2; CDR3nt: TGCAGTGCTAGAGGGGGAGCGGGAGTCCCCTACAATGAGCAGTTCTTC; CDR3aa: CSARGGAGVPYNEQFF
abundance: many; j_gene: TRBJ1-5; v_gene: TRBV12-3/TRBV12-4; len: 13; d_gene: -; CDR3nt: TGTGCCAGCAGTGACCCAGGGGTTCAGCCCCAGCATTTT; CDR3aa: CASSDPGVQPQHF
abundance: many; j_gene: TRBJ1-4; v_gene: TRBV7-2; len: 14; d_gene: -; CDR3nt: TGTGCCAGCAGCTTGCGGGTATCGGAGGAAAAACTGTTTTTT; CDR3aa: CASSLRVSEEKLFF
abundance: many; j_gene: TRBJ2-3; v_gene: TRBV7-9; len: 14; d_gene: TRBD2; CDR3nt: TGTGCCAGCAGCCGACTAGCGTGGACAGATACGCAGTATTTT; CDR3aa: CASSRLAWTDTQYF
abundance: -; j_gene: TRBJ2-5; v_gene: TRBV20-1; len: 15; d_gene: -; CDR3nt: TGCAGTGCTAGACCTCCAAGGGAGCGGCAAGAGACCCAGTACTTC; CDR3aa: CSARPPRERQETQYF
abundance: few; j_gene: TRBJ2-1; v_gene: TRBV7-9; len: 16; d_gene: -; CDR3nt: TGTGCCAGCAGCGTAGGAAAACAGATTGATGACAATGAGCAGTTCTTC; CDR3aa: CASSVGKQIDDNEQFF
abundance: few; j_gene: TRBJ2-2; v_gene: TRBV2; len: 14; d_gene: -; CDR3nt: TGTGCCAGCAACGGGGCCTCGAACGCCGGGGAGCTGTTTTTT; CDR3aa: CASNGASNAGELFF
abundance: many; j_gene: TRBJ2-4; v_gene: TRBV15; len: 18; d_gene: -; CDR3nt: TGTGCCACCAGCAGAGAAAGACCGGAGGCACTAGCCAAAAACATTCAGTACTTC; CDR3aa: CATSRERPEALAKNIQYF
abundance: few; j_gene: TRBJ2-7; v_gene: TRBV7-2; len: 16; d_gene: TRBD1; CDR3nt: TGTGCCAGCAGCTTAGGGACCAGGGGGATCCCCTACGAGCAGTACTTC; CDR3aa: CASSLGTRGIPYEQYF
abundance: -; j_gene: TRBJ2-1; v_gene: TRBV4-2; len: 16; d_gene: -; CDR3nt: TGTGCCAGCAGCCAAGAACCAGCGGAGGCCCACAATGAGCAGTTCTTC; CDR3aa: CASSQEPAEAHNEQFF
abundance: many; j_gene: TRBJ2-7; v_gene: TRBV7-3; len: 14; d_gene: -; CDR3nt: TGTGCCAGCAGCTTAAGGGACGGACCCTACGAGCAGTACTTC; CDR3aa: CASSLRDGPYEQYF
abundance: many; j_gene: TRBJ2-1; v_gene: TRBV10-3; len: 13; d_gene: TRBD2; CDR3nt: TGTGCCATCAGTGAGTCGGCTAGCGGGGTGCAGTTCTTC; CDR3aa: CAISESASGVQFF
abundance: few; j_gene: TRBJ2-3; v_gene: TRBV5-1; len: 13; d_gene: -; CDR3nt: TGCGCCAGCAGCTTATTTATGGGAGATACGCAGTATTTT; CDR3aa: CASSLFMGDTQYF
abundance: many; j_gene: TRBJ2-1; v_gene: TRBV7-2; len: 15; d_gene: -; CDR3nt: TGTGCCAGCAGCTTAGTTGGGGGAGTTAACAATGAGCAGTTCTTC; CDR3aa: CASSLVGGVNNEQFF
abundance: many; j_gene: TRBJ2-4; v_gene: TRBV12-3/TRBV12-4; len: 16; d_gene: -; CDR3nt: TGTGCCAGCAGCCGCAACTGGCCGGTAGCCAAAAACATTCAGTACTTC; CDR3aa: CASSRNWPVAKNIQYF
abundance: many; j_gene: TRBJ2-1; v_gene: TRBV21-1; len: 23; d_gene: -; CDR3nt: TGTGCCAGCAGCAAACAAACAGGCCCTCCGGGACTAGCGGGAGGGTTTGCCTACAATGAGCAGTTCTTC; CDR3aa: CASSKQTGPPGLAGGFAYNEQFF
abundance: many; j_gene: TRBJ1-5; v_gene: TRBV10-3; len: 16; d_gene: -; CDR3nt: TGTGCCATCAGTGAACTCGGGGAAGCCAGCAATCAGCCCCAGCATTTT; CDR3aa: CAISELGEASNQPQHF
abundance: many; j_gene: TRBJ2-4; v_gene: TRBV20-1; len: 14; d_gene: -; CDR3nt: TGCAGTGCTGCAGCGGGTGGACCCCCGCAAGTTCAGTACTTC; CDR3aa: CSAAAGGPPQVQYF
abundance: many; j_gene: TRBJ1-2; v_gene: TRBV29-1; len: 13; d_gene: -; CDR3nt: TGCAGCGTTATATCCGTGGCGTCAAGTGGCTACACCTTC; CDR3aa: CSVISVASSGYTF
abundance: -; j_gene: TRBJ2-1; v_gene: TRBV6-1; len: 11; d_gene: -; CDR3nt: TGTGCCAGCAGTGCCCATAATGAGCAGTTCTTC; CDR3aa: CASSAHNEQFF
abundance: -; j_gene: TRBJ2-7; v_gene: TRBV25-1; len: 13; d_gene: -; CDR3nt: TGTGCCAGCGCTGGGGCACGTGGCCACGAGCAGTACTTC; CDR3aa: CASAGARGHEQYF
abundance: many; j_gene: TRBJ2-2; v_gene: TRBV5-1; len: 15; d_gene: TRBD2; CDR3nt: TGCGCCAGCAGCCCCTTGGGGGGGGACACCGGGGAGCTGTTTTTT; CDR3aa: CASSPLGGDTGELFF
abundance: many; j_gene: TRBJ2-7; v_gene: TRBV12-3/TRBV12-4; len: 15; d_gene: -; CDR3nt: TGTGCCAGCAGTTTTCGCGGCAGGGTTTCCTACGAGCAGTACTTC; CDR3aa: CASSFRGRVSYEQYF
abundance: many; j_gene: TRBJ1-1; v_gene: TRBV5-1; len: 13; d_gene: TRBD1; CDR3nt: TGCGCCAGCGGCGGACAGGGGGACACTGAAGCTTTCTTT; CDR3aa: CASGGQGDTEAFF
abundance: few; j_gene: TRBJ1-6; v_gene: TRBV7-2; len: 17; d_gene: -; CDR3nt: TGTGCCAGCAGATACCGGGGGGGGGCCGGGTCGGATTCACCCCTCCACTTT; CDR3aa: CASRYRGGAGSDSPLHF
abundance: many; j_gene: TRBJ2-5; v_gene: TRBV7-2; len: 14; d_gene: -; CDR3nt: TGTGCCAGCAGCTCTCCAGGGTACCAAGAGACCCAGTACTTC; CDR3aa: CASSSPGYQETQYF
abundance: many; j_gene: TRBJ1-1; v_gene: TRBV9; len: 13; d_gene: -; CDR3nt: TGTGCCAGCAGCGTAGATAATTTAGGTGAAGCTTTCTTT; CDR3aa: CASSVDNLGEAFF
abundance: many; j_gene: TRBJ1-5; v_gene: TRBV12-3/TRBV12-4; len: 16; d_gene: TRBD1; CDR3nt: TGTGCCAGCAGTCCCGGGACAGGGTTAAGGAATCAGCCCCAGCATTTT; CDR3aa: CASSPGTGLRNQPQHF
abundance: many; j_gene: TRBJ1-1; v_gene: TRBV18; len: 15; d_gene: -; CDR3nt: TGTGCCAGCTCACCAACTCTCGGGCTCTCCGAAGGAGCTTTCTTT; CDR3aa: CASSPTLGLSEGAFF
abundance: few; j_gene: TRBJ2-3; v_gene: TRBV6-2/TRBV6-3; len: 14; d_gene: -; CDR3nt: TGTGCCAGCAAGGTTGGGTACCTTGCAGATACGCAGTATTTT; CDR3aa: CASKVGYLADTQYF
abundance: -; j_gene: TRBJ2-1; v_gene: TRBV20-1; len: 15; d_gene: TRBD2; CDR3nt: TGCAGTGCTTTCCCCGGGACTAGCGGAATCGCGCAGCAGTTCTTC; CDR3aa: CSAFPGTSGIAQQFF
abundance: many; j_gene: TRBJ2-1; v_gene: TRBV3-1; len: 14; d_gene: -; CDR3nt: TGTGCCAGCAGCCTCACACCCGTCTACAATGAGCAGTTCTTC; CDR3aa: CASSLTPVYNEQFF
abundance: many; j_gene: TRBJ1-1; v_gene: TRBV5-5; len: 15; d_gene: -; CDR3nt: TGTGCCAGCAGCTTGGGGTACAGCATGAACACTGAAGCTTTCTTT; CDR3aa: CASSLGYSMNTEAFF
abundance: many; j_gene: TRBJ1-2; v_gene: TRBV5-1; len: 13; d_gene: TRBD1; CDR3nt: TGCGCCAGCAGTAGGGGACAGGTTTATGGCTACACCTTC; CDR3aa: CASSRGQVYGYTF
abundance: many; j_gene: TRBJ2-5; v_gene: TRBV10-3; len: 13; d_gene: TRBD1; CDR3nt: TGTGCCATCAGCCGGACAGGGGCGGAGACCCAGTACTTC; CDR3aa: CAISRTGAETQYF
abundance: many; j_gene: TRBJ1-4; v_gene: TRBV6-5; len: 14; d_gene: -; CDR3nt: TGTGCCAGCAGTTATGGGGTTTTGGGGGAAAAACTGTTTTTT; CDR3aa: CASSYGVLGEKLFF
abundance: many; j_gene: TRBJ2-7; v_gene: TRBV12-3/TRBV12-4; len: 15; d_gene: TRBD2; CDR3nt: TGTGCCAGCAGTAACCAGGGACTAGCGGGCACCGAGCAGTACTTC; CDR3aa: CASSNQGLAGTEQYF
abundance: many; j_gene: TRBJ2-3; v_gene: TRBV29-1; len: 11; d_gene: -; CDR3nt: TGCAGCGCTGGGAGCTCGGATACGCAGTATTTT; CDR3aa: CSAGSSDTQYF
abundance: many; j_gene: TRBJ2-5; v_gene: TRBV10-3; len: 14; d_gene: -; CDR3nt: TGTGCCACGGCCGGCGACCCCCCTCTGGAGACCCAGTACTTC; CDR3aa: CATAGDPPLETQYF
abundance: many; j_gene: TRBJ2-3; v_gene: TRBV6-5; len: 14; d_gene: TRBD1; CDR3nt: TGTGCCAGCAGTTATTGGGACAGTCCAGATACGCAGTATTTT; CDR3aa: CASSYWDSPDTQYF
abundance: many; j_gene: TRBJ2-1; v_gene: TRBV5-1; len: 13; d_gene: TRBD1; CDR3nt: TGCGCCAGCAGCTTTAGAGGGGGCGATGAGCAGTTCTTC; CDR3aa: CASSFRGGDEQFF
abundance: few; j_gene: TRBJ2-7; v_gene: TRBV15; len: 11; d_gene: -; CDR3nt: TGTGCCACCAGCCGTGGGGGCGAGCAGTACTTC; CDR3aa: CATSRGGEQYF
abundance: few; j_gene: TRBJ2-2; v_gene: TRBV12-3/TRBV12-4; len: 14; d_gene: -; CDR3nt: TGTGCCAGCAGTTGGACACCAAACACCGGGGAGCTGTTTTTT; CDR3aa: CASSWTPNTGELFF
abundance: few; j_gene: TRBJ2-5; v_gene: TRBV5-4; len: 16; d_gene: TRBD2; CDR3nt: TGTGCCAGCAGCTTTCTTACTAGCGGGAGACGGGAGACCCAGTACTTC; CDR3aa: CASSFLTSGRRETQYF